Listed below are T cell receptor beta chains from one sample, sequenced in a study of patients and donors after allogeneic stem cell transplantation. TCRdb passed the RT-PCR reads through MiXCR, listing each CDR3 protein once. There are about a million distinct CDR3 sequences in the sample; roughly 17% occur only once, and 6% lies in the top ten. The material sequenced was blood, either unsorted or a sorted T cell fraction (not recorded which). The origin of the receptors is a human donor who was either an allogeneic HSCT recipient or a stem cell or donor lymphocyte infusion donor (not recorded which). It is not recorded whose cells these are; they may come from a transplant donor. The CDR3 runs from the conserved cysteine through the conserved F or W. Each record gives: CDR3 length, V gene, D gene, clone size, J gene, CDR3 DNA, CDR3 protein. The D gene is left open where the match is weak. Rows may omit the clone size; those that give it use once, few, many or a size class.

len: 16
v_gene: TRBV13
d_gene: NA
abundance: NA
j_gene: TRBJ2-6
CDR3nt: TGTGCCAGCAGCCTCCCGGTATGGAGCGGGGCCAACGTCCTGACTTTC
CDR3aa: CASSLPVWSGANVLTF

len: 19
v_gene: TRBV5-6
d_gene: NA
abundance: many
j_gene: TRBJ1-1
CDR3nt: TGTGCCAGCAGCCTCCGAAAAATGGCCGGGACTGACATGAACACTGAAGCTTTCTTT
CDR3aa: CASSLRKMAGTDMNTEAFF

len: 16
v_gene: TRBV12-3/TRBV12-4
d_gene: TRBD1
abundance: NA
j_gene: TRBJ2-2
CDR3nt: TGTGCCAGCAGACGTACCGGACAGGAAATAAACCGGGAGCTGTTTTTT
CDR3aa: CASRRTGQEINRELFF

len: 14
v_gene: TRBV16
d_gene: NA
abundance: few
j_gene: TRBJ1-6
CDR3nt: TGTGCCAGCAGCCAACCGTCCCTTAATTCACCCCTCCACTTT
CDR3aa: CASSQPSLNSPLHF

len: 14
v_gene: TRBV10-3
d_gene: NA
abundance: few
j_gene: TRBJ2-1
CDR3nt: TGTGCCATCAGTGAGTCGGCCTATGACAATGAGCAGTTCTTC
CDR3aa: CAISESAYDNEQFF

len: 12
v_gene: TRBV10-3
d_gene: TRBD2
abundance: NA
j_gene: TRBJ2-7
CDR3nt: TGTGCCATCAGTGGCCGGGAGGAGGAGCAGTACTTC
CDR3aa: CAISGREEEQYF

len: 13
v_gene: TRBV20-1
d_gene: NA
abundance: few
j_gene: TRBJ1-2
CDR3nt: TGCAGTGCTGAGACAACAGGACTCTATGGCTACACCTTC
CDR3aa: CSAETTGLYGYTF

len: 17
v_gene: TRBV10-3
d_gene: TRBD2
abundance: NA
j_gene: TRBJ2-3
CDR3nt: TGTGCCATCAGTGACCCTCTTGGTAGCGGGAGCACAGATACGCAGTATTTT
CDR3aa: CAISDPLGSGSTDTQYF

len: 14
v_gene: TRBV12-3/TRBV12-4
d_gene: TRBD1
abundance: NA
j_gene: TRBJ2-7
CDR3nt: TGTGCCAGCAGGGAAAGGGGGCGCAGTTACGAGCAGTACTTC
CDR3aa: CASRERGRSYEQYF

len: 13
v_gene: TRBV9
d_gene: NA
abundance: few
j_gene: TRBJ2-1
CDR3nt: TGTGCCAGCAGCACATCTAAGGCGAATGAGCAGTTCTTC
CDR3aa: CASSTSKANEQFF

len: 17
v_gene: TRBV3-1
d_gene: TRBD2
abundance: few
j_gene: TRBJ2-7
CDR3nt: TGTGCCAGTGACCAGGGGGTTAGCGGGAGGCCCCCCTACGAGCAGTACTTC
CDR3aa: CASDQGVSGRPPYEQYF

len: 17
v_gene: TRBV11-3
d_gene: NA
abundance: NA
j_gene: TRBJ2-1
CDR3nt: TGTGCCAGCAGCTTAGATCCGCAGGGGCTGACTCCCGATGAGCAGTTCTTC
CDR3aa: CASSLDPQGLTPDEQFF

len: 17
v_gene: TRBV12-3/TRBV12-4
d_gene: NA
abundance: NA
j_gene: TRBJ1-5
CDR3nt: TGTGCCAGCAGTTTGGGTTTTGGCAAAACACGGAATCATCCCCAGCATTTT
CDR3aa: CASSLGFGKTRNHPQHF

len: 14
v_gene: TRBV30
d_gene: NA
abundance: few
j_gene: TRBJ1-2
CDR3nt: TGTGCCTGGACCGAAAGATCGGGAGTCTATGGCTACACCTTC
CDR3aa: CAWTERSGVYGYTF

len: 15
v_gene: TRBV29-1
d_gene: TRBD1
abundance: NA
j_gene: TRBJ1-3
CDR3nt: TGCAGCGTTGTCGGGGACAGGGTATTTGGAAACACCATATATTTT
CDR3aa: CSVVGDRVFGNTIYF

len: 14
v_gene: TRBV20-1
d_gene: NA
abundance: NA
j_gene: TRBJ2-1
CDR3nt: TGCAGTGCTTGGACGGAGAGCTCCTACAATGAGCAGTTCTTC
CDR3aa: CSAWTESSYNEQFF

len: 15
v_gene: TRBV18
d_gene: TRBD1
abundance: NA
j_gene: TRBJ2-7
CDR3nt: TGTGCCAGCTCCCTCCAACGGGACAGGGGATACGAGCAGTACTTC
CDR3aa: CASSLQRDRGYEQYF

len: 15
v_gene: TRBV14
d_gene: TRBD1
abundance: NA
j_gene: TRBJ1-5
CDR3nt: TGTGCCAGCAGCTCCAGGGGGCTGGGTAATCAGCCCCAGCATTTT
CDR3aa: CASSSRGLGNQPQHF

len: 15
v_gene: TRBV11-2
d_gene: NA
abundance: NA
j_gene: TRBJ2-1
CDR3nt: TGTGCCAGCAGATTAGATAGGCTAGCGAGCCATGAGCAGTTCTTC
CDR3aa: CASRLDRLASHEQFF

len: 16
v_gene: TRBV7-6
d_gene: TRBD2
abundance: NA
j_gene: TRBJ2-3
CDR3nt: TGTGCCAGCAGCTACCGACTAGCGGGGGGGTTGGATACGCAGTATTTT
CDR3aa: CASSYRLAGGLDTQYF

len: 13
v_gene: TRBV29-1
d_gene: NA
abundance: many
j_gene: TRBJ1-2
CDR3nt: TGCAGCGTCAGACAGTCAGCTAACTATGGCTACACCTTC
CDR3aa: CSVRQSANYGYTF

len: 14
v_gene: TRBV3-1
d_gene: NA
abundance: few
j_gene: TRBJ2-5
CDR3nt: TGTGCCAGCAGCCCCGGACTGTCGGTGGAGACCCAGTACTTC
CDR3aa: CASSPGLSVETQYF

len: 13
v_gene: TRBV20-1
d_gene: NA
abundance: few
j_gene: TRBJ1-1
CDR3nt: TGCAGTGCTGCGACAGGCATGAACACTGAAGCTTTCTTT
CDR3aa: CSAATGMNTEAFF

len: 16
v_gene: TRBV5-1
d_gene: TRBD1
abundance: few
j_gene: TRBJ2-1
CDR3nt: TGCGCCAGCAGCTTGGCGGCGAAACAGGGGGCTGGGGAGCAGTTCTTC
CDR3aa: CASSLAAKQGAGEQFF

len: 17
v_gene: TRBV20-1
d_gene: TRBD2
abundance: NA
j_gene: TRBJ2-5
CDR3nt: TGCAGTGCTAGAGATCCCGGGACTAGCGGGAGTTGGGAGACCCAGTACTTC
CDR3aa: CSARDPGTSGSWETQYF

len: 15
v_gene: TRBV10-2
d_gene: NA
abundance: NA
j_gene: TRBJ1-1
CDR3nt: TGCGCCAGCAGTGAGTCGGGTGGAAGGGGGGGGAAAGCTTTCTTT
CDR3aa: CASSESGGRGGKAFF

len: 16
v_gene: TRBV5-1
d_gene: NA
abundance: few
j_gene: TRBJ2-1
CDR3nt: TGCGCCAGCAGCTTGGCACAGATCAGCTCCTACAATGAGCAGTTCTTC
CDR3aa: CASSLAQISSYNEQFF

len: 13
v_gene: TRBV4-3
d_gene: NA
abundance: few
j_gene: TRBJ2-7
CDR3nt: TGCGCCAGCAGCCAGGCCCCGGGTGTCGAGCAGTACTTC
CDR3aa: CASSQAPGVEQYF

len: 16
v_gene: TRBV4-3
d_gene: NA
abundance: NA
j_gene: TRBJ1-4
CDR3nt: TGCGCCAGCAGCCAAGATCGTTCTGGGACTAATGAAAAACTGTTTTTT
CDR3aa: CASSQDRSGTNEKLFF

len: 15
v_gene: TRBV12-3/TRBV12-4
d_gene: TRBD2
abundance: NA
j_gene: TRBJ2-7
CDR3nt: TGTGCCAGCACTACGACTAGCGAAAGCTCCTACGAGCAGTACTTC
CDR3aa: CASTTTSESSYEQYF

len: 18
v_gene: TRBV6-1
d_gene: NA
abundance: NA
j_gene: TRBJ2-4
CDR3nt: TGTGCCAGCGAGCAAGGGGTAGGCGGCCGCAAGACCAAAAACATTCAGTACTTC
CDR3aa: CASEQGVGGRKTKNIQYF

len: 15
v_gene: TRBV27
d_gene: NA
abundance: NA
j_gene: TRBJ1-2
CDR3nt: TGTGCCAGCAGTTTATTCCGAGGGGGGGCTGGTGGCTACACCTTC
CDR3aa: CASSLFRGGAGGYTF